This T cell receptor beta chain was identified in a study of T-cell memory formation after mild COVID-19. Overall study results and limits: Most CD4+ clones that shrank were in CM and EM, while CD8+ ones turned up in EMRA. Proof of SARS-CoV-2 specificity was absent for the second-wave clones that crested on day 37.

With regard to this clonotype: Its antigen remains unknown.

This CDR3 has 14 amino acids. In germline, CDR1 is SGHRS, CDR2 YFSETQ. Trimming stripped 2 bases from V and 1 base from J, with 9 bases between. With constant-segment primers, 5'RACE yielded cDNA libraries of TCR alpha and TCR beta that carried sample barcodes and UMIs. TCRdb used MiXCR to reprocess the 5' RACE reads, holding one entry per CDR3 protein. The table records around 300,000 distinct CDR3 sequences, roughly 13% of them present only once. The sequenced sample was PBMCs or a T cell subset sorted from them (not recorded which). The source is a man aged 18 to 29 who had mild COVID-19 (a few samples of this study predate the infection). Cell type and time point are not known. The chain joins TRBV5-1 to TRBJ1-1; unclear D gene. CDR3 sequence (DNA): TGCGCCAGCAGCTTAGGGCGGACGAACACTGAAGCTTTCTTT. Amino acids: CASSLGRTNTEAFF. Filled out from reference TRBV5-1 and TRBJ1-1, the complete variable domain reads KAGVTQTPRYLIKTRGQQVTLSCSPISGHRSVSWYQQTPGQGLQFLFEYFSETQRNKGNFPGRFSGRQFSNSRSEMNVSTLELGDSALYLCASSLGRTNTEAFFGQGTRLTVV.